These 10 T cell receptor beta chains were sequenced from one sample in a study of blood T cell repertoires in COVID-19. The protocol was immunoSEQ multiplex PCR, while the TCRdb copy is restricted to in-frame clones and leaves out a portion. The table has 50,000 to 70,000 clones, approximately 92% seen once. The sample consisted of peripheral blood. These receptors were obtained from an elderly woman with active COVID-19.

This chain links TRBV4-1 with TRBJ2-1; D might be TRBD2 (5 bases). Trimming stripped 0 bases from V and 5 bases from J, with 14 bases between. The CDR3 runs to 16 residues. Germline V CDR1 and CDR2: MGHRA, YSYEKL. The CDR3 DNA reads TGCGCCAGCAGCCAAGATCAACTAGTCACCAACAATGAGCAGTTCTTC. It encodes CASSQDQLVTNNEQFF.

V is TRBV5-5 and J is TRBJ1-1, with D perhaps matching TRBD1 (5 bases). Germline V gene sequence: CDR1 SGHKS, CDR2 YYEKEE (reference sequence). The CDR3 loop spans 14 amino acids. V dropped 0 bases and J dropped 1 base, with 7 bases sitting between them. DNA of the CDR3: TGTGCCAGCAGCTTGGCGGGGGGGAACACTGAAGCTTTCTTT. It is translated as CASSLAGGNTEAFF.

J is TRBJ2-7 and V is TRBV28; TRBD1 agrees at 10 bases. Trimming took 5 bases from V and 2 from J; bases not matched to a gene: 9. Germline loops: CDR1 MDHEN, CDR2 SYDVKM. The CDR3 sequence is 16 residues long. The CDR3 here is CASSGRDRGPPYEQYV. CDR3 DNA sequence: TGTGCCAGCAGTGGCCGGGACAGGGGACCACCCTACGAGCAGTACGTC.

The gene calls are TRBV9 and TRBJ1-2, with D tentatively TRBD1 (5 bases). Trimming removed 2 bases from V and 1 base from J, with 6 bases in between. This CDR3 has 13 residues. Germline CDR1 and CDR2: SGDLS and YYNGEE. The chain's CDR3 is CASSVDSNYGYTF. CDR3 sequence (DNA): TGTGCCAGCAGCGTTGACAGTAACTATGGCTACACCTTC.

This clone was counted once. The chain joins TRBV28 to TRBJ1-2; D is undetermined. Germline CDR1 is MDHEN and CDR2 is SYDVKM. This CDR3 is 17 amino acids long. Trimming pared 10 bases from V and 1 base from J, leaving 25 bases between. CDR3 in DNA: TGTGCCACTTCCCACCTTGATATCCAGGAAGTTAACTATGGCTACACCTTC. Translating gives CATSHLDIQEVNYGYTF.

The chain couples TRBV7-2 to TRBJ1-3; D is perhaps TRBD1 (6 bases). Trimming shortened V by 1 base and J by 0 bases, and 10 bases separated the two germline ends. Germline V gene sequence: CDR1 SGHTA, CDR2 FQGNSA. This CDR3 is 16 amino acids long. CDR3 sequence reads: CASSLVGGHSGNTIYF. The CDR3, as DNA: TGTGCCAGCAGCTTAGTTGGGGGACACTCTGGAAACACCATATATTTT.

The chain joins TRBV7-9 to TRBJ2-1; the match to TRBD1 covers 7 bases. Germline V gives CDR1 SEHNR, CDR2 FQNEAQ (reference sequence). V shed 5 bases and J 4 bases; nucleotides not matched to a gene: 8. The length of the CDR3 is 15 residues. In DNA, the CDR3 is TGTGCCAGCAGCCGCCTCCGGGACAGATACAATGAGCAGTTCTTC. Its translation is CASSRLRDRYNEQFF.

This rearrangement joins TRBV6-5 to TRBJ2-7; maybe TRBD1 (6 bases). Between the trimmed V and J ends, which lost 0 bases and 2 bases, there was a span of 11 bases. The CDR3 extends over 15 amino acids. CDR1 and CDR2 from the germline V gene are MNHEY and SVGAGI. Written as DNA, the CDR3 is TGTGCCAGCAGTTACTCGAACAGGGACCCCTACGAGCAGTACTTC. Protein: CASSYSNRDPYEQYF.

The genes are TRBV7-8 and TRBJ2-3; D is possibly TRBD1 (5 bases). Trimming removed 0 bases from V and 2 bases from J, with 15 bases in between. Per germline, CDR1 SGHVS and CDR2 FQNEAQ. The CDR3 extends over 17 amino acids. The CDR3 nucleotides read TGTGCCAGCAGCTTAGCCCAGGGCCTTGTTAACACAGATACGCAGTATTTT. Translated, it gives CASSLAQGLVNTDTQYF.

This chain joins TRBV7-9 and TRBJ1-2, with 7 bases that match TRBD1. The germline V gene encodes CDR1 SEHNR and CDR2 FQNEAQ (reference sequence). This CDR3 has 14 amino acids. The ends lost 5 bases at V and 7 bases at J; junction bases unmatched: 10. The CDR3 DNA reads TGTGCCAGCAGCCCCACTACGTCAGGGGGTGGCTACACCTTC. Translating it yields CASSPTTSGGGYTF.